This T cell receptor (beta chain) was captured in a study of shared clonotypes between healthy human individuals. The study, taken as a whole, reports: Against clonotypes common to all four donors, non-shared ones had lower generation probabilities. Naive subsets usually exceeded memory subsets in estimated richness. Clonotypes that were shared across a handful of donors made up approximately 5% of naive CD4 clonotypes.

Per the germline V gene, CDR1 is SGDLS and CDR2 is YYNGEE. The CDR3 totals 13 residues. V gave up 7 bases and J gave up 4 bases, with 12 bases separating them. Study processing details: ImmunoSEQ supplied junction-only sequences lacking quality scores, so filtering was different. This table comes from immunoSEQ multiplex PCR, and its TCRdb copy is limited to in-frame clones, with some not included. Clonal size and the V and J genes are those of that table, whereas D and trimming came from the DNA. This sample carries more than 2 million clones, about 94% of them seen once, and the ten largest clones take roughly 1.7%. Concerning this clone itself: Its antigen remains unknown.

Terminally differentiated effector memory CD45RA+ cells were excluded from the naive CD8 cells, which were CD45RO-negative and positively selected for CCR7. This chain uses TRBV9 with TRBJ1-5; no definite D call. This TCR was sampled from a man between 18 and 29 years old in good health. Some clones in this sample may be carry-over from other donors' samples. What was sequenced was naive CD8+ T cells from PBMCs. The DNA for the CDR3 is TGTGCCAGCGACCAGACGGGGAATCAGCCCCAGCATTTT. It encodes CASDQTGNQPQHF.